The entry that follows covers one TCR beta chain sequence. Its specificity is unknown. The sample belongs to a study of Ad26.COV2.S vaccination and SARS-CoV-2 variants. V lost 0 bases, J lost 11 bases, and 17 bases lay in between. This CDR3 region has 16 residues. Germline assignment: CDR1 ENHRY and CDR2 SYGVKD. Method: immunoSEQ multiplex PCR; TCRdb's copy keeps in-frame clones and lacks some. Of 180,000 or so clones detected, roughly 89% appear once; the ten largest clones hold more than 4.5%. Overall study findings and caveats: Vaccine and placebo groups showed comparable non-spike TCR breadth.

This sequence was found in a human donor who had recovered from COVID-19. The specimen comprised peripheral blood, sampled after recovery from COVID-19. V is TRBV10-3 and J is TRBJ1-6; weak D call: TRBD1 (6 bases). Here the CDR3 DNA reads TGTGCCATCAGTGAGTCCGGACAGCTTGGTTTGACACCCCTCCACTTT. It translates to CAISESGQLGLTPLHF.